This paragraph reports one T cell receptor (beta chain). Its antigen is undetermined. MiXCR, applied by TCRdb to the reads, yields one record per CDR3 protein. The sample records roughly 860,000 distinct CDR3 sequences, approximately 32% being singletons. The sample originates from a study of T cell repertoires in cytomegalovirus infection. Study background: The authors relied on CMV epitopes, both recently identified HLA-C-restricted and well-studied HLA-B-restricted. It was the public TCR beta signatures that indicated both CMV infection and matching HLA type. Study-level points and caveats: Cumulative public TCR beta family frequency identified CMV carriers with the relevant HLA.

V was pared by 7 bases and J by 5 bases, with 20 bases between. The CDR3 is 15 amino acids. The germline CDR1 and CDR2 sequences are MNHEY and SVGEGT. Here the sequenced sample was cultured CD8+ T cells from PBMCs, taken from culture after CMV antigen stimulation. The TCR sequence derives from a human donor in good health (CMV status not recorded). Some clones in this sample may be carry-over from other donors' samples. The V call is TRBV6-2 or TRBV6-3, the J call TRBJ2-5, with D possibly TRBD2 on 5 matching bases. CDR3 sequence reads: CASTEFRGISETQYF. Here the CDR3 DNA reads TGTGCCAGCACCGAATTTAGAGGGATTTCCGAGACCCAGTACTTC.